This record looks at one T cell receptor beta chain sequence and its context. What it binds is not known. Clones were read by immunoSEQ multiplex PCR, and TCRdb kept only the in-frame ones, dropping some. The sample shows over 60,000 clones, about four fifths of them seen only once. This sample is part of a study of a mutant IDH1 vaccine in newly diagnosed glioma. As for the study in general: Treatment recipients were 62.5% male and 37.5% female, and their mean age was roughly 44 years.

Sample time point: week 35, safety follow-up. Vaccine doses each comprised 300 ug of mutant IDH1 20-mer peptide, with topical imiquimod. Administration of eight vaccinations to patients took place in weeks 1, 3, 5, 7, 11, 15, 19, 23. In every donor, the tumor was a new WHO grade 3 or 4 IDH1-mutant, ATRX-lost astrocytoma. Sequenced material: PBMCs, taken from a glioma patient whose treatment included an IDH1 peptide vaccine. This TCR came from a man between 35 and 55 years old with glioma.

The CDR3 coding sequence is TGTGCTAGTGGTTTCCGTTGGAACACCGGGGAGCTGTTTTTT. Its translation is CASGFRWNTGELFF. The V and J genes are TRBV12-5 and TRBJ2-2; D gene uncertain. This CDR3 contains 14 residues. The germline V gene encodes CDR1 LGHNT and CDR2 FRNRAP. Between the trimmed V and J ends, which lost 3 bases and 1 base, there was a span of 6 bases. The entire variable domain, with the rest obtained from reference TRBV12-5 and TRBJ2-2, is as follows: DARVTQTPRHKVTEMGQEVTMRCQPILGHNTVFWYRQTMMQGLELLAYFRNRAPLDDSGMPKDRFSAEMPDATLATLKIQPSEPRDSAVYFCASGFRWNTGELFFGEGSRLTVL.